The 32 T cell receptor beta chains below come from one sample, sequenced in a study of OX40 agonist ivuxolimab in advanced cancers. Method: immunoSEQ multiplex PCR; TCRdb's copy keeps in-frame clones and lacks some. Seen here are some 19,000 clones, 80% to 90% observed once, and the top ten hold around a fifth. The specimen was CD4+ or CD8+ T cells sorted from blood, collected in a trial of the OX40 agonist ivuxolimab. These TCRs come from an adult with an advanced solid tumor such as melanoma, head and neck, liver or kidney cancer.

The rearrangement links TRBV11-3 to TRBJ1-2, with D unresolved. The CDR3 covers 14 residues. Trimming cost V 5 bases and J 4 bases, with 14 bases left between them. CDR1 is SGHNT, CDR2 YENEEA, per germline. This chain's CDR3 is CASSLPFDIYGYTF. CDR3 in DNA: TGTGCCAGCAGCCTACCCTTTGATATCTATGGCTACACCTTC. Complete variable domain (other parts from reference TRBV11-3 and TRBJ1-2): EAGVVQSPRYKIIEKKQPVAFWCNPISGHNTLYWYLQNLGQGPELLIRYENEEAVDDSQLPKDRFSAERLKGVDSTLKIQPAELGDSAVYLCASSLPFDIYGYTFGSGTRLTVV.

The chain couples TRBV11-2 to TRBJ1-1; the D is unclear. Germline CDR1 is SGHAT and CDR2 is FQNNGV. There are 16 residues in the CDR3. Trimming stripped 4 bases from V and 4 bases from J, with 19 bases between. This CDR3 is CASSSPPSPGSTEAFF. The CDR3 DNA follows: TGTGCCAGCAGCTCTCCCCCATCCCCTGGGAGCACTGAAGCTTTCTTT.

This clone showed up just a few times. The CDR3 is CASSSRLSGNTIYF. The CDR3 nucleotides read TGTGCCAGCAGCTCCCGCCTCTCAGGAAACACCATATATTTT. V is TRBV2 and J is TRBJ1-3; no clear D gene. Germline loops: CDR1 SNHLY, CDR2 FYNNEI. Trimming removed 6 bases at V and 4 bases at J, with 13 bases between. The CDR3 has 14 residues.

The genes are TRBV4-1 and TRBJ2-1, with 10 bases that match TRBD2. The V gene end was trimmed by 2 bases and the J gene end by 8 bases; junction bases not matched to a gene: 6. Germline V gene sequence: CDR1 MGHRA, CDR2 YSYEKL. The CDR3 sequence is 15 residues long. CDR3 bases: TGCGCCAGCAGCCAACCAGCGGGGGGGCTGGATGAGCAGTTCTTC. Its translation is CASSQPAGGLDEQFF.

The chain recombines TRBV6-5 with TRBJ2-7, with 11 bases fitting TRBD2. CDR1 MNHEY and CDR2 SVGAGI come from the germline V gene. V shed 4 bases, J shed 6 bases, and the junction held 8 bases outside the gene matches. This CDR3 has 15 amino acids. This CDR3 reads CASSWFSGRVGEQYF. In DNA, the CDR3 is TGTGCCAGCAGTTGGTTTAGCGGGAGGGTCGGCGAGCAGTACTTC.

CDR3 bases: TGTGCCATCAGTGAGTCGAGGCAGGGAAGCCAGCCCCAGCATTTT. Translating gives CAISESRQGSQPQHF. The rearrangement uses TRBV10-3 and TRBJ1-5, with D maybe TRBD1 (5 bases). Per germline, CDR1 ENHRY and CDR2 SYGVKD. This CDR3 contains 15 residues. Deletions cut 0 bases from V and 7 bases from J, with 13 bases between.

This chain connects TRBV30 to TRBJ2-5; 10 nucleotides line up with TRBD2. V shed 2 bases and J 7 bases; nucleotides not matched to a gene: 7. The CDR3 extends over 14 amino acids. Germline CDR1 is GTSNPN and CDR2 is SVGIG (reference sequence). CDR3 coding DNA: TGTGCCTGGAGTTTCAGCGGGGGGGCCGCGACCCAGTACTTC. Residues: CAWSFSGGAATQYF.

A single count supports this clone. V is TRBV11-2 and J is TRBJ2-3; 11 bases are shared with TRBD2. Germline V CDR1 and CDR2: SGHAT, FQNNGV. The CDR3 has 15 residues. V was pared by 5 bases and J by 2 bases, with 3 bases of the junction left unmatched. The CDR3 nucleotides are TGTGCCAGCAGCCGGACTAGCGGGCCCACAGATACGCAGTATTTT. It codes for CASSRTSGPTDTQYF.

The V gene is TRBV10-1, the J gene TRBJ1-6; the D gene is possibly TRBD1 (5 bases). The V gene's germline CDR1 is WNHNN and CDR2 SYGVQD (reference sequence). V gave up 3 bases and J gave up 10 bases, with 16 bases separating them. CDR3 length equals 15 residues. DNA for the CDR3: TGCGCCAGCAGTGAAAGATCGCAGGGAAGATCACCCCTCCACTTT. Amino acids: CASSERSQGRSPLHF.

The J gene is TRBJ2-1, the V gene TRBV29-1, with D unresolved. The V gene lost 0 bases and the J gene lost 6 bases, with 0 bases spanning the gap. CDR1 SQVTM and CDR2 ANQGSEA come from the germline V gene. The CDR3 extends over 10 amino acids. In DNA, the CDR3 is TGCAGCGTTGAAGACAATGAGCAGTTCTTC. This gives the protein CSVEDNEQFF.

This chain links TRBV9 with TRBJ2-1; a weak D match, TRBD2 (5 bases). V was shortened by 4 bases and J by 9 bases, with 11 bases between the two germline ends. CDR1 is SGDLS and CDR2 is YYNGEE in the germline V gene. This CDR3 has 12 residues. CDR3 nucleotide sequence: TGTGCCAGCAGCTCCGAGGGCGCTGAGCAGTTCTTC. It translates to CASSSEGAEQFF.

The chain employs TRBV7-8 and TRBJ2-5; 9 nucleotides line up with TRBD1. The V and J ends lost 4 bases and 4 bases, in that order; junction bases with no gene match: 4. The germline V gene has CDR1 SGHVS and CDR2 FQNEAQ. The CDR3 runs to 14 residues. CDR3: CASSSTGGGETQYF. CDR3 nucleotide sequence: TGTGCCAGCAGCTCAACAGGGGGCGGAGAGACCCAGTACTTC.

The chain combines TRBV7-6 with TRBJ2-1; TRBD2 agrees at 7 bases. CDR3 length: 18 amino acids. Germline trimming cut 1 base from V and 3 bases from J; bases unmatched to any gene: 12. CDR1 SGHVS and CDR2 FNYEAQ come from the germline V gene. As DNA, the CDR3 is TGTGCCAGCAGCTTAGGAGGTCCAGCGGGAATGCTCTACAATGAGCAGTTCTTC. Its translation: CASSLGGPAGMLYNEQFF.

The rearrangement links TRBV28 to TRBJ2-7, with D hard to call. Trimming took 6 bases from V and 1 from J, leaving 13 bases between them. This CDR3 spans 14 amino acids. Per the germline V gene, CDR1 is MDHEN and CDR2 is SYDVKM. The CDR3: CASRSFRKSYEQYF. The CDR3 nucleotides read TGTGCCAGCAGATCATTCAGGAAATCCTACGAGCAGTACTTC.

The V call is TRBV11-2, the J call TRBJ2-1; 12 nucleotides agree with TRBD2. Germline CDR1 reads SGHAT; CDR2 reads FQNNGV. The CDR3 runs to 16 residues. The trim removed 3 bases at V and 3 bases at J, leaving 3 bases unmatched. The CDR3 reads CASSLTSGRLYNEQFF. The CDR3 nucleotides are TGTGCCAGCAGCTTGACTAGCGGGAGACTCTACAATGAGCAGTTCTTC.

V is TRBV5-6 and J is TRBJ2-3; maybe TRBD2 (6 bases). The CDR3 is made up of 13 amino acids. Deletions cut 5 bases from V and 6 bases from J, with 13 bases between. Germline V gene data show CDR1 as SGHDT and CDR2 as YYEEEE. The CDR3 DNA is TGTGCCAGCAGTTCCGCGGGGCGGGATACGCAGTATTTT. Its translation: CASSSAGRDTQYF.

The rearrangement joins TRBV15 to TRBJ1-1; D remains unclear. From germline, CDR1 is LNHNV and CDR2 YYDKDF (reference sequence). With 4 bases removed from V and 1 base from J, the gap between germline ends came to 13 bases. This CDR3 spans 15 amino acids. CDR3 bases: TGTGCCACCAGCACCGGGCTCGAGGGGAACACTGAAGCTTTCTTT. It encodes CATSTGLEGNTEAFF.

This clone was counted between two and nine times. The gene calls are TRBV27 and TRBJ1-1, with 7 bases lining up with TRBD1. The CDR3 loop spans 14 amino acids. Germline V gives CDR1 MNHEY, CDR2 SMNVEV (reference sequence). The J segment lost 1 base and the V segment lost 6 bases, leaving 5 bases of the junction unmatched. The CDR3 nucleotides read TGTGCCAGCAGCACGGGACAGCCGAACACTGAAGCTTTCTTT. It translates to CASSTGQPNTEAFF.

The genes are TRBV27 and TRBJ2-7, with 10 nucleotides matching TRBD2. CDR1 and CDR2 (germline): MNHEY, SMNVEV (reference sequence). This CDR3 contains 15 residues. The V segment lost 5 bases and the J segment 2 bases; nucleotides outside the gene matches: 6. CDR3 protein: CASSPTSGTPYEQYF. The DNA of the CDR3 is TGTGCCAGCAGTCCCACTAGCGGGACTCCCTACGAGCAGTACTTC.

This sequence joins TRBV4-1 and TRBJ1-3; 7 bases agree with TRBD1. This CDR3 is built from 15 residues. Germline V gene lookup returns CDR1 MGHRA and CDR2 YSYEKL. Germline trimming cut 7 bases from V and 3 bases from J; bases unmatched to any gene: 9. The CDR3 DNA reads TGCGCCAGCACCGGGGGGGGACAGATTGGAAACACCATATATTTT. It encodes CASTGGGQIGNTIYF.

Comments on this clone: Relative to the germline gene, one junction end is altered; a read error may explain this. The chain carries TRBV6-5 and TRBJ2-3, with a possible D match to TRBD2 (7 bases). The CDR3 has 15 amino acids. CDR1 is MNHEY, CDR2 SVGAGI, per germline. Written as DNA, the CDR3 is TGTGCCATCAGTGGGGGGGCGGGAGAGACAGATACGCAGTATTTT. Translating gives CAISGGAGETDTQYF.

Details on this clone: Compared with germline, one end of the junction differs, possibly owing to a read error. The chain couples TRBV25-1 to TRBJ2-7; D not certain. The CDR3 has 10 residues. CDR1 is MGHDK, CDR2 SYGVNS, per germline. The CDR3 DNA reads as TGTGCCAGCAGCCCCCAAAAAAGGAATTTC. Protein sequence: CASSPQKRNF.

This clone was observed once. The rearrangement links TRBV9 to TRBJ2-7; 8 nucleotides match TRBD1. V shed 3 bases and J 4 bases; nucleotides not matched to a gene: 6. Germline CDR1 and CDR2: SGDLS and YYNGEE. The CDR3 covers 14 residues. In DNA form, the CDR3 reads TGTGCCAGCAGCGCCCGGGACAGGTGGTACGAGCAGTACTTC. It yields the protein CASSARDRWYEQYF.

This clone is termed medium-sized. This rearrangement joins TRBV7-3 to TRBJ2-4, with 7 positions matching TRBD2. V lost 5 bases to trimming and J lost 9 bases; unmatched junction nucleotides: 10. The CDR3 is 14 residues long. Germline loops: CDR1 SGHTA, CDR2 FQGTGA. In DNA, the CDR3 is TGTGCCAGCAGCCCTGTGGGAGGGGCGGCCATTCAGTACTTC. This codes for CASSPVGGAAIQYF. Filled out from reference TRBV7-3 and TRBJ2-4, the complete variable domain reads GAGVSQTPSNKVTEKGKYVELRCDPISGHTALYWYRQSLGQGPEFLIYFQGTGAADDSGLPNDRFFAVRPEGSVSTLKIQRTERGDSAVYLCASSPVGGAAIQYFGAGTRLSVL.

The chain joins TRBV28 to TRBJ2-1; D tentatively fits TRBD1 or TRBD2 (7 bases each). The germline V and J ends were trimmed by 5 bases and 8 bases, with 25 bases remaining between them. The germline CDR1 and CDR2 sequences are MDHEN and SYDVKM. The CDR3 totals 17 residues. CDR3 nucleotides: TGTGCCAGCAGTCCGCTTGGGAGGGGGCACGGTAGCGATGAGCAGTTCTTC. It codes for CASSPLGRGHGSDEQFF. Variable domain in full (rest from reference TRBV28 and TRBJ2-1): DVKVTQSSRYLVKRTGEKVFLECVQDMDHENMFWYRQDPGLGLRLIYFSYDVKMKEKGDIPEGYSVSREKKERFSLILESASTNQTSMYLCASSPLGRGHGSDEQFFGPGTRLTVL.

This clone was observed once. The CDR3 bases are TGTGCCAACCTGTCTTCAGCTTCGGGTCAGCCCCAGCATTTT. Protein: CANLSSASGQPQHF. The chain joins TRBV10-3 to TRBJ1-5; D ambiguous. CDR3 length: 14 residues. CDR1 and CDR2 from the germline V gene are ENHRY and SYGVKD. Trimming took off 10 bases at V and 6 bases at J, with 19 bases between the two ends.

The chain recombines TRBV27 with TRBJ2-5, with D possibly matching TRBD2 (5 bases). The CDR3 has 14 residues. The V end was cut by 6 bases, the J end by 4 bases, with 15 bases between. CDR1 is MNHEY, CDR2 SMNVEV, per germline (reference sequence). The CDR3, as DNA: TGTGCCAGCAGCGAACTAGGGCTCGGAGAGACCCAGTACTTC. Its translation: CASSELGLGETQYF.

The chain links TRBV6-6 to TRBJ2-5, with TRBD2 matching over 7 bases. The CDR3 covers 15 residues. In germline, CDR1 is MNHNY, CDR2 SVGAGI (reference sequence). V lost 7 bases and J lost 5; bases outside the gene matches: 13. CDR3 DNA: TGTGCCAGCATTCTTAGTCCCGGGGGGATGGAGACCCAGTACTTC. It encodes CASILSPGGMETQYF.

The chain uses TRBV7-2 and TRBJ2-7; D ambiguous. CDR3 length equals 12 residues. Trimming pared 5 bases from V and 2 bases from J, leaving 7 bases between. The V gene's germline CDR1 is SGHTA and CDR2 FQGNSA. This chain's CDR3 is CASSTFAYEQYF. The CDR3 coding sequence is TGTGCCAGCAGCACCTTTGCCTACGAGCAGTACTTC.

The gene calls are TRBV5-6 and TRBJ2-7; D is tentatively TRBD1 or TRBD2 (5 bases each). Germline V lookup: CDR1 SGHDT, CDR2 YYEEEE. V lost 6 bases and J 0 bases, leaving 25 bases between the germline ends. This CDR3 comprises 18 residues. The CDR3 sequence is CASMHSGKGAPSSYEQYF. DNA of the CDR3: TGTGCCAGCATGCACTCGGGAAAAGGGGCCCCGAGCTCCTACGAGCAGTACTTC. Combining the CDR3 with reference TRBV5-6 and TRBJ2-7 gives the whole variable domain DAGVTQSPTHLIKTRGQQVTLRCSPKSGHDTVSWYQQALGQGPQFIFQYYEEEERQRGNFPDRFSGHQFPNYSSELNVNALLLGDSALYLCASMHSGKGAPSSYEQYFGPGTRLTVT.

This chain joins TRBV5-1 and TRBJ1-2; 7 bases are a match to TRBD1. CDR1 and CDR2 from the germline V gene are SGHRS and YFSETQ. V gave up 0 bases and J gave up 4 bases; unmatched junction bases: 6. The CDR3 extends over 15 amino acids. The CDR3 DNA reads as TGCGCCAGCAGCTTGGGGGGACAGCCGCTCTATGGCTACACCTTC. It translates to CASSLGGQPLYGYTF.

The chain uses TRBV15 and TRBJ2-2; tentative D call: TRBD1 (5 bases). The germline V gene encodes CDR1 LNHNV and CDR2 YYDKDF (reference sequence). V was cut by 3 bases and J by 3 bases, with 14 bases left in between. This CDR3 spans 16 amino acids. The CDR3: CATSSPRVKDTGELFF. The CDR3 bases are TGTGCCACCAGCAGTCCCAGGGTAAAGGACACCGGGGAGCTGTTTTTT.